This T cell receptor beta chain appears in the sequencing data of a study of shared clonotypes between healthy human individuals. Study-wide points: The researchers took only blood, and tissue repertoires probably look different.

J lost 5 bases, V lost 7 bases, and 11 bases had no gene match. Looked up from germline, CDR1 is MDHEN and CDR2 is SYDVKM. The CDR3 runs to 16 residues. With respect to this clone: Its target is not known.

Here immunoSEQ multiplex PCR was the method, and the copy in TCRdb shows in-frame clones only, minus some. The sample holds approximately 470,000 clones, 81% seen once. Donors were Caucasian adults residing in Nashville, Tennessee, USA. This receptor was identified in a woman aged 35 to 49 in good health. Some clones in this sample may be carry-over from other donors' samples. V is TRBV28 and J is TRBJ1-4, with TRBD1 identical over 9 bases. The sample taken for sequencing was PBMCs. The CDR3 coding sequence is TGTGCCAGCACCTCACCCGCCGGGACAGGGAATGAAAAACTGTTTTTT. It is translated as CASTSPAGTGNEKLFF.